Sequencing of this T cell receptor beta chain was carried out in a study of blood T cell repertoires in COVID-19. Study details: COVID-19 samples from acute and convalescent phases originated in the United States, Italy and Spain. T cells, B-cell-depleted T cells, or PBMCs supplied cDNA or gDNA.

This clone was recorded only once. Germline V gene data show CDR1 as ENHRY and CDR2 as SYGVKD. J lost 6 bases, V lost 5 bases, and 3 bases had no gene match. The CDR3 length is 13 residues. In the original analysis: Amplification of reference gene primers was used by the study to estimate nucleated cell counts. The repertoire was sequenced with immunoSEQ multiplex PCR; TCRdb's copy has only in-frame clones and lacks some. That table supplies the V and J calls and clone size; D and trimming were determined from the DNA. The table has some 110,000 clones, 70% to 90% seen once. This receptor was obtained from a man aged 70 or older who had recovered from COVID-19. The chain is built from TRBV10-3 and TRBJ2-1; TRBD2 aligns across 8 bases. Sequenced sample: peripheral blood. The CDR3 protein is CAISPAGGNEQFF. In DNA form, the CDR3 reads TGTGCCATCAGTCCCGCGGGAGGCAATGAGCAGTTCTTC.